These T cell receptor beta chains were read from a single sample in a study of T-cell memory formation after mild COVID-19. TCRdb passed the 5' RACE reads through MiXCR, listing each CDR3 protein once. The sample has about 560,000 distinct CDR3 sequences; approximately 15% are singletons. The sample was PBMCs or a T cell subset sorted from them (not recorded which). All receptors come from an adult woman who had mild COVID-19 (a few samples of this study predate the infection). Cell type and time point are not known. The CDR3 runs from the conserved cysteine through the conserved F or W. The D gene is left open where the match is weak. Size is stated for part of the rows, as once, few or many counts, or as a class when the clone is expanded.

size	V	D	J	DNA	CDR3
few	TRBV2	NA	TRBJ1-1	TGTGCCAGCAGTGAAGCGGCCAGCACTGAAGCTTTCTTT	CASSEAASTEAFF
NA	TRBV4-2	TRBD2	TRBJ2-5	TGTGCCAGCAGCCAAGGCGGGGGTCTCCAAGAGACCCAGTACTTC	CASSQGGGLQETQYF
few	TRBV24-1	NA	TRBJ2-5	TGTGCCACCAGCCCGTCATCCCATCCGGGTCCCCAGTACTTC	CATSPSSHPGPQYF
NA	TRBV20-1	TRBD2	TRBJ2-1	TGCAGTTGGCTGACTAGCGGGAGTCGGCGTATTTCCTACAATGAGCAGTTCTTC	CSWLTSGSRRISYNEQFF
few	TRBV2	NA	TRBJ2-1	TGTGCCAGCACCATCCTGGGGGCAGGGAGCTCCTACAATGAGCAGTTCTTC	CASTILGAGSSYNEQFF
NA	TRBV5-1	NA	TRBJ2-5	TGCGCCAGCAGCACGAGGGGGGGGCAAGAGACCCAGTACTTC	CASSTRGGQETQYF
NA	TRBV24-1	NA	TRBJ2-2	TGTGCCACCAGCCTTAACAGGGACACCGGGGAGCTGTTTTTT	CATSLNRDTGELFF
once	TRBV6-5	TRBD1	TRBJ1-1	TGTGCCAGCAGTTACTCCTGGACAGGGGGCGCTAGAGCTTTCTTT	CASSYSWTGGARAFF
NA	TRBV7-2	NA	TRBJ2-5	TGTGCCAGCAGCTTAGATGGGGGAGCGCTGAAGACCCAGTACTTC	CASSLDGGALKTQYF
few	TRBV9	NA	TRBJ2-5	TGTGCCAGCAGCCCAGGGGTTGGCAGGATCGAGACCCAGTACTTC	CASSPGVGRIETQYF
NA	TRBV5-1	NA	TRBJ2-7	TGCGCCAGCAGCTTGCTGTCAGGGGTTACCTACGAGCAGTACTTC	CASSLLSGVTYEQYF
NA	TRBV7-9	NA	TRBJ1-1	TGTGCCAGCAGCTTCTCTTTGACCAGGGGAAACACTGAAGCTTTCTTT	CASSFSLTRGNTEAFF